A selection of T cell receptor beta chains follows, all from one sample in a study of blood T cell repertoires in COVID-19. TCRdb's table, derived via immunoSEQ multiplex PCR, lists solely in-frame clones and lacks some. The repertoire includes just under 80,000 clones, 75% to 90% of them detected once, and around 5.2% sits in the top ten. Sequenced: peripheral blood. The receptors originated from a woman aged 70 to 79 with acute or convalescent COVID-19. Both conserved end residues are part of each CDR3. The D gene is left open where the match is weak. Rows may omit the clone size; those that give it use once, few, many or a size class.

J | D | size | V | DNA | CDR3
TRBJ1-5 | NA | NA | TRBV6-5 | TGTGCCAGCAGGGGGGGTGTCAATCAGCCCCAGCATTTT | CASRGGVNQPQHF
TRBJ1-5 | TRBD1 | once | TRBV6-1 | TGTGCCAGCAGTGAGGAGGACAGGGGGCAATGGGGACAGCCCCAGCATTTT | CASSEEDRGQWGQPQHF
TRBJ1-1 | NA | NA | TRBV7-3 | TGTGCCAGCAGCCCGACCGGGGACACTGAAGCTTTCTTT | CASSPTGDTEAFF
TRBJ2-1 | TRBD2 | NA | TRBV4-2 | TGTGCCAGCAGCCTCTCGGGGCTAGCGGGGAGCTCCTACAATGAGCAGTTCTTC | CASSLSGLAGSSYNEQFF
TRBJ1-6 | TRBD1 | NA | TRBV4-2 | TGTGCCAGCAGCCCTGACAGGGGTGGTTCACCCCTCCACTTT | CASSPDRGGSPLHF
TRBJ2-5 | NA | NA | TRBV6-5 | TGTGCCAGCAGACCAGCCGGGGGAGAGACCCAGTACTTC | CASRPAGGETQYF
TRBJ1-2 | NA | NA | TRBV7-2 | TGTGCCAGCAGCTTAGCAGAGGGTGGCTACACCTTC | CASSLAEGGYTF
TRBJ1-4 | TRBD1 | NA | TRBV19 | TGTGCCAGTACGATGACAGGGGGGGAAAAACTGTTTTTT | CASTMTGGEKLFF
TRBJ1-6 | TRBD1 | NA | TRBV6-6 | TGTGCCAGCAGTCAAGACGGGACAGTTAATTCACCCCTCCACTTT | CASSQDGTVNSPLHF
TRBJ2-1 | NA | NA | TRBV12-3/TRBV12-4 | TGTGCCAGCAACGAAGACAGCTACAATGAGCAGTTCTTC | CASNEDSYNEQFF
TRBJ1-1 | NA | few | TRBV12-3/TRBV12-4 | TGTGCCAGCAGCCAAGGACAGCTTGAAGCTTTCTTT | CASSQGQLEAFF
TRBJ2-3 | NA | NA | TRBV5-1 | TGCGCCAGCAGCTTGGGGGCGACGGGGTCCTCATCAGATACGCAGTATTTT | CASSLGATGSSSDTQYF
TRBJ2-1 | NA | NA | TRBV7-2 | TGTGCCAGCAGCCCCGTGGGGGGTAGCTACAATGAGCAGTTCTTC | CASSPVGGSYNEQFF
TRBJ2-1 | NA | few | TRBV4-3 | TGCGCCAGCAGCCAAGCGGGGGAGTATGAGCAGTTCTTC | CASSQAGEYEQFF
TRBJ1-2 | NA | NA | TRBV3-1/TRBV3-2 | TGTGCCAGCAGCCAAGGACAGGACTATGGCTACACCTTC | CASSQGQDYGYTF
TRBJ2-3 | TRBD2 | NA | TRBV15 | TGTGCCACCAGCAGAGATCTTCGCGGGGGTGCTGATACGCAGTATTTT | CATSRDLRGGADTQYF
TRBJ2-7 | TRBD1 | NA | TRBV15 | TGTGCCACCAGCCTAGACAGGGGGCCCTACGAGCAGTACTTC | CATSLDRGPYEQYF
TRBJ1-2 | NA | NA | TRBV11-1 | TGTGCCAGCAGGGGCAGGGATGGCTATGGCTACACCTTC | CASRGRDGYGYTF
TRBJ1-3 | TRBD1 | NA | TRBV6-4 | TGTGCCAGCATGGGACAGGGGTCTACCTCTGGAAACACCATATATTTT | CASMGQGSTSGNTIYF
TRBJ1-1 | TRBD1 | once | TRBV11-1 | TGTGCCAGCAGCTTACAGGGGACAGCGGACACTGAAGCTTTCTTT | CASSLQGTADTEAFF
TRBJ1-2 | TRBD1 | few | TRBV7-9 | TGTGCCAGCAGCCCTACAACAGGGGATGGCTACACCTTC | CASSPTTGDGYTF
TRBJ2-1 | NA | NA | TRBV7-8 | TGTGCCAGCAGCTCAAATTTTGCTAGCTTCTATCAGTTCTTC | CASSSNFASFYQFF
TRBJ1-2 | TRBD1 | NA | TRBV6-5 | TGTGCCAACCCTACAGGGGGCCCAAACTATGGCTACACCTTC | CANPTGGPNYGYTF
TRBJ1-5 | NA | NA | TRBV6-2/TRBV6-3 | TGTGCCAGCAGTTACCTGGACAGCTATCAGCCCCAGCATTTT | CASSYLDSYQPQHF
TRBJ2-2 | NA | NA | TRBV18 | TGTGCCAGCTCACCTACGACAGACGCGAACACCGGGGAGCTGTTTTTT | CASSPTTDANTGELFF
TRBJ1-2 | TRBD1 | NA | TRBV6-5 | TGTGCCAGCAGTTACAGACGGACAGGCGACTATGGCTACACCTTC | CASSYRRTGDYGYTF
TRBJ2-2 | TRBD1 | few | TRBV5-6 | TGTGCCAGCAGCTTGACGGGACAGGGGTACACCGGGGAGCTGTTTTTT | CASSLTGQGYTGELFF
TRBJ2-5 | TRBD1 | once | TRBV4-2 | TGTGCCAGCAGCCCATGGGGACAGCAGAAACAAGAGACCCAGTACTTC | CASSPWGQQKQETQYF
TRBJ1-1 | TRBD1 | NA | TRBV18 | TGTGCCAGCTCCCCCGACAGGGACCTCAACCTTATGAACACTGAAGCTTTCTTT | CASSPDRDLNLMNTEAFF
TRBJ1-2 | NA | NA | TRBV6-5 | TGTGCCAGCAGTTCCGTCGGGTATGGCTACACCTTC | CASSSVGYGYTF
TRBJ1-1 | TRBD1 | NA | TRBV10-3 | TGTGCCATCAGAGGACAGGCGATGAACACTGAAGCTTTCTTT | CAIRGQAMNTEAFF
TRBJ2-1 | TRBD1 | NA | TRBV27 | TGTGCCAGCAGTTTTGGGACAGGGGGCGGGGGTGAGCAGTTCTTC | CASSFGTGGGGEQFF
TRBJ1-1 | NA | NA | TRBV5-1 | TGCGCCAGCAGCTTGGCCTCGAACACTGAAGCTTTCTTT | CASSLASNTEAFF
TRBJ2-1 | NA | once | TRBV7-8 | TGTGCCAGCAGGTCCACCACGGGGTCCAATGAGCAGTTCTTC | CASRSTTGSNEQFF
TRBJ2-1 | NA | NA | TRBV15 | TGTGCCACCAGCAGAGAGTACAGCGGAAATCCCAAGCAGTTCTTC | CATSREYSGNPKQFF
TRBJ2-3 | NA | NA | TRBV5-6 | TGTGCCAGCAGCTTGCAGGTTACGCAGTATTTT | CASSLQVTQYF
TRBJ1-2 | NA | few | TRBV6-2/TRBV6-3 | TGTGCCAGCAGTTACGTGGCGGGCGGCTACACCTTC | CASSYVAGGYTF
TRBJ2-5 | NA | NA | TRBV6-5 | TGTGCCAGCAGTTACCGCGCAGGGGTCTTGAGAGAGACCCAGTACTTC | CASSYRAGVLRETQYF
TRBJ2-3 | TRBD1 | NA | TRBV3-1/TRBV3-2 | TGTGCCAGCAGGAGGGACAGGGTGGGTTCAGATACGCAGTATTTT | CASRRDRVGSDTQYF
TRBJ1-1 | NA | NA | TRBV19 | TGTGCCAGTAGCCAGGACAGCACTGAAGCTTTCTTT | CASSQDSTEAFF
TRBJ1-1 | TRBD1 | NA | TRBV27 | TGTGCCAGCAGTTTAAAGTGGACAGGGGGCACTGAAGCTTTCTTT | CASSLKWTGGTEAFF
TRBJ1-4 | TRBD1 | once | TRBV7-9 | TGTGCCAGCAGCTCGCAGGGGGTTGAAAAACTGTTTTTT | CASSSQGVEKLFF
TRBJ2-3 | TRBD1 | NA | TRBV29-1 | TGCAGCTTCCTACCGGGACAGTTAACAGATACGCAGTATTTT | CSFLPGQLTDTQYF
TRBJ2-1 | NA | NA | TRBV12-1 | TGTGCCAGCAGCTTTACCCGGGGGGGGTGCTCCTACAATGAGCAGTTCTTC | CASSFTRGGCSYNEQFF
TRBJ1-5 | NA | NA | TRBV6-6 | TGTGCCAGCAGTGACCCGGGGGGCAATCAGCCCCAGCATTTT | CASSDPGGNQPQHF